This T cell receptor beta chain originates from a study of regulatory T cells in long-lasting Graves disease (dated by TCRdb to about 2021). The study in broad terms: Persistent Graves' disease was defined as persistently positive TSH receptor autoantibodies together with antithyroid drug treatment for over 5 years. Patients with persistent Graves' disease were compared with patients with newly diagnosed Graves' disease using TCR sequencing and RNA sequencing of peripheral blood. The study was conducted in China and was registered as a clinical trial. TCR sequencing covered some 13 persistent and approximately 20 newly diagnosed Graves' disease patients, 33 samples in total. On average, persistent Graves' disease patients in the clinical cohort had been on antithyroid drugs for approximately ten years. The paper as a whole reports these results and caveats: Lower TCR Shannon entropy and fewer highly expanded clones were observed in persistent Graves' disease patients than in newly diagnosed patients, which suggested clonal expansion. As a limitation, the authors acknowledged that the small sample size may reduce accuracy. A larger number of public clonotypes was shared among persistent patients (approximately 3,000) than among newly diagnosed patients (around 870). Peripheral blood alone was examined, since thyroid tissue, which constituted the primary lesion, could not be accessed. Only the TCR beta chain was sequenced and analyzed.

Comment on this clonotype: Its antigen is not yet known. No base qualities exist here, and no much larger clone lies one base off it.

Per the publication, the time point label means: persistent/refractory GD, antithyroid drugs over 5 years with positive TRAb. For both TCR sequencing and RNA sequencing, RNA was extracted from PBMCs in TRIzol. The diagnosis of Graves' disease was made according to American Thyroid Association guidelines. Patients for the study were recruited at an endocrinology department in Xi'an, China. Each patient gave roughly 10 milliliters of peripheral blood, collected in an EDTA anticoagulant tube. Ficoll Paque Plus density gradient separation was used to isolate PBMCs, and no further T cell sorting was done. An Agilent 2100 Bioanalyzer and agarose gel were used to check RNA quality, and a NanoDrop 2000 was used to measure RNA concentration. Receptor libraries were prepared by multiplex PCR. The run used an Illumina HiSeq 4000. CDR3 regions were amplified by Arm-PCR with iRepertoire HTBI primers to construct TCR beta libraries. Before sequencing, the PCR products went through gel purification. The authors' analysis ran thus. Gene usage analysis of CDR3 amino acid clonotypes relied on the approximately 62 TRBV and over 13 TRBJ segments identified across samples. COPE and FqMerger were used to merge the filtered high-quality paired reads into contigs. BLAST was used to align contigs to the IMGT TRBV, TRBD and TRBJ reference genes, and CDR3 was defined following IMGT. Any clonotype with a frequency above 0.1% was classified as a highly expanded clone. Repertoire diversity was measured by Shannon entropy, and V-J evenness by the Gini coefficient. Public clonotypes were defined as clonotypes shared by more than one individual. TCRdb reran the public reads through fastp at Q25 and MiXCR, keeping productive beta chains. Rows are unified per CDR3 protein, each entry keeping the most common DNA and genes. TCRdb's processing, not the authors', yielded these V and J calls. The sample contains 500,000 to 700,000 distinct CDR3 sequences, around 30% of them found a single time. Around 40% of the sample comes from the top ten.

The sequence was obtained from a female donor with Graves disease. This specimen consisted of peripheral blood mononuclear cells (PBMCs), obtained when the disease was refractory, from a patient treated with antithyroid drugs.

This receptor has the CDR3 CASLYAYEQYF. The nucleotides read TGCGCCAGCCTCTACGCCTACGAGCAGTACTTC. This receptor chain uses TRBV10-2 and TRBJ2-7; confidence is insufficient to name the D gene. V is pared back by 8 bases and J by 2 bases, with 7 bases lying between the germline termini. From the cysteine through the phenylalanine, the CDR3 covers 11 amino acids. The sequence is cut down to CDR3 DNA, 33 bases in frame from base 1. In the germline V gene, CDR1 corresponds to WSHSY and CDR2 to SAAADI.